The 14 T cell receptor beta chains given below trace back to one sample, sequenced in a study of control samples from healthy donors and cancer patients. Repertoires were generated with immunoSEQ multiplex PCR, while TCRdb's copy carries only in-frame clones and drops some. The data contain about 120,000 clones, 80% to 95% of them singletons. The sequenced material came from blood. These receptors came from a woman between 18 and 29 years old in good health.

This clone was seen once. J is TRBJ1-2 and V is TRBV28; 11 bases are shared with TRBD1. Germline-derived CDR1 and CDR2 are MDHEN and SYDVKM. The CDR3 runs to 16 residues. The trim removed 6 bases at V and 8 bases at J, leaving 14 bases unmatched. The CDR3 loop reads CASSRTRTGGASGYTF. CDR3 coding DNA: TGTGCCAGCAGCCGGACCCGGACAGGGGGCGCATCCGGCTACACCTTC.

This clone has a handful of counts. The chain is built from TRBV2 and TRBJ1-3; D ambiguous. The CDR3 has 13 amino acids. The V and J ends lost 6 bases and 3 bases respectively, with 9 bases between them. Germline V gene data show CDR1 as SNHLY and CDR2 as FYNNEI. Written as DNA, the CDR3 is TGTGCCAGCAGGAGGGAGGTTGGAAACACCATATATTTT. It translates to CASRREVGNTIYF. Supplemented by reference TRBV2 and TRBJ1-3, the full variable domain reads EPEVTQTPSHQVTQMGQEVILRCVPISNHLYFYWYRQILGQKVEFLVSFYNNEISEKSEIFDDQFSVERPDGSNFTLKIRSTKLEDSAMYFCASRREVGNTIYFGEGSWLTVV.

The chain has TRBV11-3 and TRBJ1-1; possibly TRBD1 for D (6 bases). This CDR3 contains 17 residues. Germline CDR1 reads SGHNT; CDR2 reads YENEEA. The V end was cut by 0 bases, the J end by 1 base, with 15 bases between. The CDR3 is CASSLDLPGQKNTEAFF. Written as DNA, the CDR3 is TGTGCCAGCAGCTTAGATCTCCCAGGACAGAAGAACACTGAAGCTTTCTTT. The whole variable domain, filled in from reference TRBV11-3 and TRBJ1-1, reads EAGVVQSPRYKIIEKKQPVAFWCNPISGHNTLYWYLQNLGQGPELLIRYENEEAVDDSQLPKDRFSAERLKGVDSTLKIQPAELGDSAVYLCASSLDLPGQKNTEAFFGQGTRLTVV.

This clone was detected only a few times. CDR3 sequence (DNA): TGTGCCAGCAGCTCTTTGAACACCATATATTTT. Translated: CASSSLNTIYF. The V gene is TRBV28, the J gene TRBJ1-3, with no clear D. This CDR3 region has 11 residues. Germline V lookup: CDR1 MDHEN, CDR2 SYDVKM. The ends were cut back, 6 bases at V and 7 bases at J, with 7 bases in the middle.

V usage is TRBV6-4 and J usage is TRBJ1-3; D uncertain. This CDR3 comprises 18 residues. Germline V gives CDR1 MRHNA, CDR2 SNTAGT. V lost 4 bases and J lost 0, with 19 bases in between. The CDR3 spells CASSVIRAVRYSGNTIYF. CDR3 nucleotide sequence: TGTGCCAGCAGTGTAATTAGGGCTGTTCGATACTCTGGAAACACCATATATTTT.

This clone has more than one count but fewer than ten. V usage is TRBV7-3 and J usage is TRBJ2-2; no definite D call. CDR1 is SGHTA and CDR2 is FQGTGA in the germline V gene. The CDR3 has 16 amino acids. The V end was cut by 2 bases, the J end by 4 bases, with 14 bases between. The CDR3 spells CASSLEPRLLTGELFF. In DNA form, the CDR3 reads TGTGCCAGCAGCTTAGAACCTCGGCTGCTCACCGGGGAGCTGTTTTTT. The full variable domain, with the rest looked up from reference TRBV7-3 and TRBJ2-2, is GAGVSQTPSNKVTEKGKYVELRCDPISGHTALYWYRQSLGQGPEFLIYFQGTGAADDSGLPNDRFFAVRPEGSVSTLKIQRTERGDSAVYLCASSLEPRLLTGELFFGEGSRLTVL.

The J gene is TRBJ2-6, the V gene TRBV29-1, with TRBD1 matching over 7 bases. CDR1 is SQVTM, CDR2 ANQGSEA, per germline. CDR3 size: 14 residues. Germline trimming cut 7 bases from V and 2 bases from J; bases unmatched to any gene: 5. CDR3 region: CSAVTGTGANVLTF. CDR3 coding DNA: TGCAGCGCGGTGACAGGGACTGGGGCCAACGTCCTGACTTTC.

The chain combines TRBV2 with TRBJ2-5; the match to TRBD2 covers 10 bases. The junction had 19 bases not matched to a gene; V was cut back by 10 bases and J by 8 bases. CDR1 and CDR2 (germline): SNHLY, FYNNEI. The CDR3 extends over 16 amino acids. CDR3 sequence reads: CATTPGSGGDPVTQYF. Here the CDR3 DNA reads TGTGCCACCACCCCCGGAAGCGGGGGGGATCCAGTTACCCAGTACTTC.

This CDR3 reads CASSSGLAGGRGEQFF. The CDR3 DNA sequence: TGCGCCAGCAGCTCGGGACTAGCGGGTGGGCGGGGTGAGCAGTTCTTC. The chain has TRBV5-1 and TRBJ2-1; 12 nucleotides agree with TRBD2. The V and J ends lost 3 bases and 9 bases, in that order; junction bases with no gene match: 10. This CDR3 contains 16 residues. Germline CDR1 reads SGHRS; CDR2 reads YFSETQ.

V gene TRBV6-5 combines with J gene TRBJ2-7, with a weak D call TRBD2 (5 bases). Germline CDR1 reads MNHEY; CDR2 reads SVGAGI. The CDR3 runs to 14 residues. Between the trimmed V and J ends, which lost 5 bases and 0 bases, there was a span of 11 bases. The CDR3 loop reads CASSPGFDSYEQYF. The CDR3 coding sequence is TGTGCCAGCAGTCCGGGATTCGACTCCTACGAGCAGTACTTC.

The rearrangement joins TRBV7-2 to TRBJ2-3; 9 nucleotides match TRBD2. Germline lookup yields CDR1 SGHTA and CDR2 FQGNSA. The J segment lost 2 bases and the V segment lost 5 bases, leaving 5 bases of the junction unmatched. The CDR3 extends over 15 amino acids. CDR3 DNA sequence: TGTGCCAGCAGCCCCTTAGCGGGGGCCACAGATACGCAGTATTTT. Its protein product is CASSPLAGATDTQYF.

This clone was recorded only once. In DNA, the CDR3 is TGCGCCAGCAGCCGAGCGGATTACAACACCGGGGAGCTGTTTTTT. It specifies CASSRADYNTGELFF. The chain joins TRBV5-1 to TRBJ2-2, with D tentatively TRBD2 (5 bases). Germline values: CDR1 SGHRS, CDR2 YFSETQ. This CDR3 region has 15 residues. Trimming removed 4 bases from V and 2 bases from J, with 12 bases in between.

Only one count was recorded for this clone. The chain employs TRBV12-3 or TRBV12-4 and TRBJ1-1; no clear D. The CDR3 spans 13 residues. Trimming removed 7 bases from V and 0 bases from J, with 9 bases in between. CDR3 in DNA: TGTGCCAGCACCCGGACGGTGAACACTGAAGCTTTCTTT. Encoded protein: CASTRTVNTEAFF.

This chain's CDR3 is CASSLVRLSRTDTQYF. CDR3 bases: TGTGCCAGCAGCTTAGTGCGGTTATCAAGAACAGATACGCAGTATTTT. The chain couples TRBV7-2 to TRBJ2-3; D is unclear. The length of the CDR3 is 16 residues. Germline V gene sequence: CDR1 SGHTA, CDR2 FQGNSA. The V end was cut by 1 base, the J end by 3 bases, with 14 bases between.